The 30 T cell receptor beta chains below all came from one sample that was sequenced in a study of T-cell reconstitution after alpha-beta-depleted transplantation in children. Preparing the TCRbeta library involved the use of unique molecular identifiers. TCRdb reprocessed the PCR reads with MiXCR, giving one entry per CDR3 protein. The table records about a million distinct CDR3 sequences, about 29% of them present only once. The sequencing here drew on PBMCs, mostly from graft donor cells, taken 360 days after TCRalphabeta/CD19-depleted stem cell transplant. The receptors stem from a boy less than two years old who had a stem cell transplant for SCID, so the T cells may come from the graft donor.

This clonotype has more than one count but fewer than ten. The J gene is TRBJ1-5, the V gene TRBV20-1, with a tentative D call TRBD1 (6 bases). V gave up 1 base and J gave up 6 bases, with 19 bases separating them. Germline-derived CDR1 and CDR2 are DFQATT and SNEGSKA (reference sequence). This CDR3 is built from 16 residues. The CDR3 region is CSARGGSGVGSQPQHF. Here the CDR3 DNA reads TGCAGTGCTAGAGGAGGGTCAGGGGTCGGGAGTCAGCCCCAGCATTTT.

The rearrangement uses TRBV5-1 and TRBJ2-5, with TRBD2 matching 7 bases. V trimming: 6 bases; J trimming: 7 bases; junction bases outside the gene matches: 9. Germline V gene data show CDR1 as SGHRS and CDR2 as YFSETQ. This CDR3 spans 13 amino acids. Here the CDR3 DNA reads TGCGCCAGCACTACTTCTAGCGGTGGGACCCAGTACTTC. Protein product: CASTTSSGGTQYF.

This clonotype was observed a few times. The chain joins TRBV7-2 to TRBJ2-2, with D perhaps TRBD1 (5 bases). The CDR3 consists of 15 residues. CDR1 and CDR2 from the germline V gene are SGHTA and FQGNSA. Trimming removed 5 bases from V and 4 bases from J, with 14 bases in between. The CDR3 protein is CASSQPRQGTGELFF. The DNA for the CDR3 is TGTGCCAGCAGCCAGCCGCGGCAGGGCACCGGGGAGCTGTTTTTT.

This clonotype was counted only a few times. The rearrangement uses TRBV10-3 and TRBJ2-7; a possible D gene is TRBD2 (7 bases). From germline, CDR1 is ENHRY and CDR2 SYGVKD. The V end was cut by 11 bases, the J end by 5 bases, with 13 bases between. This CDR3 is 11 amino acids long. The CDR3 spells CAVAGADEQYF. In DNA form, the CDR3 reads TGTGCCGTTGCGGGGGCAGACGAGCAGTACTTC.

In its sample, this clonotype was seen a few times. The chain has TRBV7-2 and TRBJ2-1; 10 bases are a match to TRBD1. CDR1 is SGHTA, CDR2 FQGNSA, per germline. With V trimmed by 3 bases and J by 8 bases, 13 bases remained unmatched. The CDR3 is 17 residues long. The CDR3 DNA sequence: TGTGCCAGCAGCTTTTTCTGGGGGACAGGGGTTGTCGATGAGCAGTTCTTC. It codes for CASSFFWGTGVVDEQFF.

The chain couples TRBV7-3 to TRBJ2-3, with unresolved D. Per germline, CDR1 SGHTA and CDR2 FQGTGA. This CDR3 region has 16 residues. V lost 1 base and J lost 4, with 15 bases in between. The CDR3 protein is CASSLMSNLGADTQYF. Here the CDR3 DNA reads TGTGCCAGCAGCTTAATGTCCAATCTGGGCGCAGATACGCAGTATTTT.

The CDR3 nucleotides are TGCGCCAGCAGCGAGGGGACGAAGCTTGCAGATACGCAGTATTTT. Encoded protein: CASSEGTKLADTQYF. The V gene is TRBV5-1, the J gene TRBJ2-3; the D call may be TRBD1 or TRBD2 (5 bases each). Germline CDR1 is SGHRS and CDR2 is YFSETQ. V lost 4 bases and J 4 bases, leaving 16 bases between the germline ends. The CDR3 extends over 15 amino acids.

This chain joins TRBV5-1 and TRBJ2-1; tentative D call: TRBD2 (5 bases). Trimming shortened V by 4 bases and J by 3 bases, and 17 bases separated the two germline ends. The CDR3 contains 16 residues. Germline V gives CDR1 SGHRS, CDR2 YFSETQ. CDR3 nucleotides: TGCGCCAGCAGCAGCGGTCGGATGGTATACTACAATGAGCAGTTCTTC. Its translation is CASSSGRMVYYNEQFF.

V usage is TRBV20-1 and J usage is TRBJ2-5, with 8 bases lining up with TRBD2. Germline lookup yields CDR1 DFQATT and CDR2 SNEGSKA (reference sequence). This CDR3 is 17 amino acids long. The J segment lost 0 bases and the V segment lost 6 bases, leaving 15 bases of the junction unmatched. CDR3 amino acids: CSATSPGSGANQETQYF. CDR3 sequence (DNA): TGCAGTGCCACCTCTCCTGGTAGCGGGGCCAACCAAGAGACCCAGTACTTC.

This clonotype was seen a few times. The germline gene is not matched at one end of the junction; a read error may be the cause. The chain carries TRBV25-1 and TRBJ2-2; TRBD1 or TRBD2 may be the D gene (6 bases each). The CDR3 runs 14 residues. Germline CDR1 reads MGHDK; CDR2 reads SYGVNS. CDR3 sequence (DNA): TGTGCCAGCAGCGAATGGAGGGGGACCGGGGAGCTGTTTTTT. Translated: CASSEWRGTGELFF. The full variable domain, its missing parts supplied by reference TRBV25-1 and TRBJ2-2, is EADIYQTPRYLVIGTGKKITLECSQTMGHDKMYWYQQDPGMELHLIHYSYGVNSTEKGDLSSESTVSRIRTEHFPLTLESARPSHTSQYLCASSEWRGTGELFFGEGSRLTVL.

Many counts were recorded for this clonotype. The chain uses TRBV28 and TRBJ2-1; 10 nucleotides line up with TRBD1. The germline V gene has CDR1 MDHEN and CDR2 SYDVKM. The CDR3 spans 14 residues. After removal of 8 bases from V and 13 bases from J, the junction contained 14 bases not matched to a gene. The CDR3 is CASSGTGELVSQFF. Here the CDR3 DNA reads TGTGCCAGCTCCGGGACAGGGGAATTGGTTAGTCAGTTCTTC.

The gene calls are TRBV12-3 or TRBV12-4 and TRBJ2-1, with 9 bases aligning to TRBD2. V gave up 6 bases and J gave up 4 bases; unmatched junction bases: 10. This CDR3 is built from 16 residues. The chain's CDR3 is CASSRGSGGKYNEQFF. DNA of the CDR3: TGTGCCAGCAGCCGTGGGAGCGGGGGGAAATACAATGAGCAGTTCTTC.

The rearrangement uses TRBV5-5 and TRBJ2-3; the D gene is possibly TRBD1 (5 bases). This CDR3 has 11 residues. Germline V gene sequence: CDR1 SGHKS, CDR2 YYEKEE (reference sequence). V gave up 2 bases and J gave up 11 bases, with 9 bases separating them. This CDR3 reads CASSLEQVQYF. The CDR3 DNA reads as TGTGCCAGCAGCTTAGAACAGGTGCAGTATTTT.

J is TRBJ2-3 and V is TRBV10-3; D remains unclear. CDR3 length: 14 residues. CDR1 is ENHRY, CDR2 SYGVKD, per germline. Trimming removed 0 bases at V and 0 bases at J, with 4 bases between. DNA of the CDR3: TGTGCCATCAGTGAGTCCTTGAGCACAGATACGCAGTATTTT. Protein: CAISESLSTDTQYF.

The sample holds a few counts of this clonotype. This chain connects TRBV5-5 to TRBJ2-7, with D tentatively TRBD2 (6 bases). The CDR3 has 17 residues. V was trimmed by 2 bases and J by 4 bases, leaving 22 bases between them. The germline V gene has CDR1 SGHKS and CDR2 YYEKEE (reference sequence). The CDR3 region is CASSLGGPAGSVYEQYF. CDR3 sequence (DNA): TGTGCCAGCAGCTTAGGCGGGCCTGCCGGGAGCGTTTACGAGCAGTACTTC.

This clonotype has only a few counts. The J gene is TRBJ2-5, the V gene TRBV4-1; D unresolved. The germline V and J ends were trimmed by 0 bases and 5 bases, with 10 bases remaining between them. This CDR3 spans 14 amino acids. CDR1 MGHRA and CDR2 YSYEKL come from the germline V gene. CDR3 in DNA: TGCGCCAGCAGCCAAGAGGGTATCAGGGAGACCCAGTACTTC. Encoded protein: CASSQEGIRETQYF.

A few counts support this clonotype. The rearrangement joins TRBV11-2 to TRBJ2-3; D is perhaps TRBD2 (5 bases). V was shortened by 4 bases and J by 3 bases, with 8 bases between the two germline ends. Germline V gene lookup returns CDR1 SGHAT and CDR2 FQNNGV. The CDR3 loop spans 13 amino acids. CDR3 loop: CASSWTVTDTQYF. In DNA, the CDR3 is TGTGCCAGCAGCTGGACTGTTACAGATACGCAGTATTTT. Full variable domain (missing parts from reference TRBV11-2 and TRBJ2-3): EAGVAQSPRYKIIEKRQSVAFWCNPISGHATLYWYQQILGQGPKLLIQFQNNGVVDDSQLPKDRFSAERLKGVDSTLKIQPAKLEDSAVYLCASSWTVTDTQYFGPGTRLTVL.

The chain couples TRBV12-3 or TRBV12-4 to TRBJ2-1; D call uncertain. V lost 2 bases and J lost 8, with 7 bases in between. CDR3 length equals 12 residues. The chain's CDR3 is CASSLPADEQFF. DNA for the CDR3: TGTGCCAGCAGTTTACCTGCGGATGAGCAGTTCTTC.

The V call is TRBV20-1, the J call TRBJ1-1; TRBD1 might be the D (6 bases). The CDR3 consists of 12 residues. Trimming took 5 bases from V and 4 from J, leaving 11 bases between them. Per germline, CDR1 DFQATT and CDR2 SNEGSKA (reference sequence). This chain's CDR3 is CSAPRGLTEAFF. The DNA of the CDR3 is TGCAGTGCTCCCAGGGGTCTCACTGAAGCTTTCTTT.

There are a few counts of this clonotype. This rearrangement joins TRBV7-3 to TRBJ2-1, with 9 bases identical to TRBD1. This CDR3 has 15 amino acids. V lost 2 bases, J lost 8 bases, and 7 bases stayed unmatched. The germline V gene encodes CDR1 SGHTA and CDR2 FQGTGA. CDR3 nucleotides: TGTGCCAGCAGCTTAGTTCGACAGGGGGTGGATGAGCAGTTCTTC. This gives the protein CASSLVRQGVDEQFF.

This clonotype has more than one count but fewer than ten. V and J are TRBV6-6 and TRBJ2-3; 8 positions match TRBD1. Germline loops: CDR1 MNHNY, CDR2 SVGAGI (reference sequence). V dropped 11 bases and J dropped 5; count of bases not matched to a gene: 9. CDR3 length: 13 residues. DNA for the CDR3: TGTGCCTCCCCAGGGGGCCCCGAAGATACGCAGTATTTT. Its protein is CASPGGPEDTQYF.

The CDR3 region is CASSFSLAKTQYF. The CDR3 DNA sequence: TGTGCCAGCAGTTTCAGCCTAGCGAAGACCCAGTACTTC. The genes are TRBV28 and TRBJ2-5; a possible D gene is TRBD2 (6 bases). Germline loops: CDR1 MDHEN, CDR2 SYDVKM. The CDR3 is 13 amino acids. V was trimmed by 3 bases and J by 6 bases, leaving 11 bases between them.

This sequence joins TRBV29-1 and TRBJ2-5, with D possibly TRBD1 on 6 matching bases. Germline assignment: CDR1 SQVTM and CDR2 ANQGSEA. Trimming stripped 6 bases from V and 7 bases from J, with 15 bases between. This CDR3 has 12 amino acids. DNA for the CDR3: TGCAGCGTAACCCGGGACAAGGGGACCCAGTACTTC. It translates to CSVTRDKGTQYF.

The chain combines TRBV29-1 with TRBJ1-1; TRBD1 matches 7 bases. This CDR3 is 14 amino acids long. The germline V gene has CDR1 SQVTM and CDR2 ANQGSEA. V trimming: 0 bases; J trimming: 7 bases; junction bases outside the gene matches: 8. DNA of the CDR3: TGCAGCGTTGAAGATCGAAGGGACAGTTATGAAGCTTTCTTT. Protein product: CSVEDRRDSYEAFF.

This sequence joins TRBV5-5 and TRBJ2-7, with D possibly TRBD1 on 5 matching bases. This CDR3 comprises 15 residues. Per germline, CDR1 SGHKS and CDR2 YYEKEE (reference sequence). Trimming stripped 1 base from V and 2 bases from J, with 13 bases between. DNA of the CDR3: TGTGCCAGCAGCTTGAATCCAGGGCCAGCCTACGAGCAGTACTTC. It codes for CASSLNPGPAYEQYF.

The rearrangement joins TRBV9 to TRBJ2-1; 7 bases are a match to TRBD2. J was trimmed by 5 bases and V by 0 bases; bases with no gene match: 11. Germline V gene lookup returns CDR1 SGDLS and CDR2 YYNGEE. This CDR3 is 17 amino acids long. CDR3 nucleotide sequence: TGTGCCAGCAGCGTAGGAATAGGGCGGGGGTGGCACAATGAGCAGTTCTTC. Translating it yields CASSVGIGRGWHNEQFF.

V is TRBV12-3 or TRBV12-4 and J is TRBJ1-1; no clear D. V shed 6 bases and J shed 0 bases, with 14 bases lying between them. The CDR3 loop spans 15 amino acids. CDR3 nucleotides: TGTGCCAGCAGGAGGAGTGCGGGAATGAACACTGAAGCTTTCTTT. Its translation: CASRRSAGMNTEAFF.

In its sample, this clonotype was seen a few times. The CDR3 bases are TGCAGTGCTAGAGTGGGCAGAAACTACGAGCAGTACTTC. Amino acids: CSARVGRNYEQYF. This chain uses TRBV20-1 with TRBJ2-7; D ambiguous. The germline V gene has CDR1 DFQATT and CDR2 SNEGSKA (reference sequence). Deletions cut 1 base from V and 3 bases from J, with 10 bases between. The CDR3 has 13 residues.

Only a few counts were recorded for this clonotype. The chain is built from TRBV5-1 and TRBJ2-2, with D hard to call. Between the trimmed V and J ends, which lost 4 bases and 3 bases, there was a span of 19 bases. The germline gives CDR1 SGHRS, CDR2 YFSETQ. The length of the CDR3 is 17 residues. The CDR3 loop reads CASSPTLMKEYTGELFF. In DNA form, the CDR3 reads TGCGCCAGCAGCCCAACCCTAATGAAAGAATACACCGGGGAGCTGTTTTTT.

This clonotype was seen a few times. The chain links TRBV4-3 to TRBJ2-1; 7 bases fit TRBD1. The germline V gene encodes CDR1 LGHNA and CDR2 YSLEER. Germline trimming cut 4 bases from V and 4 bases from J; bases unmatched to any gene: 10. The length of the CDR3 is 16 residues. This CDR3 reads CASSRNPTGIYNEQFF. The CDR3 DNA reads as TGCGCCAGCAGCCGGAACCCGACAGGGATTTACAATGAGCAGTTCTTC.